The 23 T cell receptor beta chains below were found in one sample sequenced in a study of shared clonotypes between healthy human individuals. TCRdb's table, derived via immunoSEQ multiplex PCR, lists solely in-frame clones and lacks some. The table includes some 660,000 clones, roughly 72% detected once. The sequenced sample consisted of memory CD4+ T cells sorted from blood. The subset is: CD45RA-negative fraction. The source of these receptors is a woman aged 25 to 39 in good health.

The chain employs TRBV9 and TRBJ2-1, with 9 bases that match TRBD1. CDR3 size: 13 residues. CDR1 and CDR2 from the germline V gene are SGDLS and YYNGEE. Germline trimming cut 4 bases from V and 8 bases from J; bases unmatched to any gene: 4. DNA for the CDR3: TGTGCCAGCAGCCCGGGACAGGGATATGAGCAGTTCTTC. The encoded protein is CASSPGQGYEQFF.

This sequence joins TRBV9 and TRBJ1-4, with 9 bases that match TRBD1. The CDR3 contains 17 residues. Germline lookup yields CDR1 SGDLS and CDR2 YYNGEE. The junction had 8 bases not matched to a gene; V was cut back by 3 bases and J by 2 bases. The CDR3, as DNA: TGTGCCAGCAGCGCCCGGACAGGGGTTGCCACTAATGAAAAACTGTTTTTT. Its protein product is CASSARTGVATNEKLFF.

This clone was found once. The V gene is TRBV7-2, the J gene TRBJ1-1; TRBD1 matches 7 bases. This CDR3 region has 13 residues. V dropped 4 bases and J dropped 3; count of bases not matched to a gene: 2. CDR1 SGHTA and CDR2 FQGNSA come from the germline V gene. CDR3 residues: CASSWTGHTEAFF. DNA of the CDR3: TGTGCCAGCAGCTGGACAGGACACACTGAAGCTTTCTTT.

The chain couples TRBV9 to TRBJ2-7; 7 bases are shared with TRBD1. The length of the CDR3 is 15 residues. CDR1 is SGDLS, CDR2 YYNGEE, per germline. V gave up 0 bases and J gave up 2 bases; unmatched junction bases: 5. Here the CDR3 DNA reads TGTGCCAGCAGCGTAGGACACGACAGGGCCTACGAGCAGTACTTC. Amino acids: CASSVGHDRAYEQYF.

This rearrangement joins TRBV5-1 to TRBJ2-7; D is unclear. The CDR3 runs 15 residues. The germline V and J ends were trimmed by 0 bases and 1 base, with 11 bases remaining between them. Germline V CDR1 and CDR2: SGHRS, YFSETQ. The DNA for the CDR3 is TGCGCCAGCAGCTTGGTGAGGACGCCGTCCTACGAGCAGTACTTC. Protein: CASSLVRTPSYEQYF.

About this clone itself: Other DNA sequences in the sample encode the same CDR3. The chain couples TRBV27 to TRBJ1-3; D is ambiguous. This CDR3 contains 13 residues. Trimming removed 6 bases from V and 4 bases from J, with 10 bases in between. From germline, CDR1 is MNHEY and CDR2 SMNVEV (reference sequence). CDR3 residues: CASSPSGGNTIYF. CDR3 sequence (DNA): TGTGCCAGCAGCCCATCGGGGGGAAACACCATATATTTT.

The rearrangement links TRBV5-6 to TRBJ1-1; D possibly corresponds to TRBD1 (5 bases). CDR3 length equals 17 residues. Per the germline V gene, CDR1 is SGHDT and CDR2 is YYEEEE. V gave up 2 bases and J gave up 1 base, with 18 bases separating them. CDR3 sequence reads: CASSFVRQGLANTEAFF. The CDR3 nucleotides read TGTGCCAGCAGCTTCGTCCGTCAGGGACTGGCGAACACTGAAGCTTTCTTT.

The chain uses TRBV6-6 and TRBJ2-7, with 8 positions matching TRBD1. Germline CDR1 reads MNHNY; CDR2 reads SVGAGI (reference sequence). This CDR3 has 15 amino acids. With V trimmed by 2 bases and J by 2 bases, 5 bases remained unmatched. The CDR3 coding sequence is TGTGCCAGCAGTTACATTACAGGGGGAGCCTACGAGCAGTACTTC. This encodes CASSYITGGAYEQYF.

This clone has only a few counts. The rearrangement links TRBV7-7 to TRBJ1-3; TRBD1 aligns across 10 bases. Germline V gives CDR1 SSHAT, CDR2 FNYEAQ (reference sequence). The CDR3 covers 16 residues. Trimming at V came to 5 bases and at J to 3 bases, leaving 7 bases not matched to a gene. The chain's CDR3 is CASSPGQGVGGNTIYF. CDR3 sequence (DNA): TGTGCCAGCAGCCCCGGACAGGGGGTTGGTGGAAACACCATATATTTT.

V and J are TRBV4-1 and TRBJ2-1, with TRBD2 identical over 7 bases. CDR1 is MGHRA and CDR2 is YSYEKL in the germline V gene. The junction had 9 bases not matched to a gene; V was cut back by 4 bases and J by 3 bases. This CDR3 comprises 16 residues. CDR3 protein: CASSLVLALFYNEQFF. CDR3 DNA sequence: TGCGCCAGCAGCCTCGTACTAGCGCTTTTCTACAATGAGCAGTTCTTC.

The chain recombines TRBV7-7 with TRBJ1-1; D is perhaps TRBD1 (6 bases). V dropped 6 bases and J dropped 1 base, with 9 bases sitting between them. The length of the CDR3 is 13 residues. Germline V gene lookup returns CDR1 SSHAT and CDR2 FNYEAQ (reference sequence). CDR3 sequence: CASSAGQNTEAFF. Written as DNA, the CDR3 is TGTGCCAGCAGTGCGGGACAGAACACTGAAGCTTTCTTT.

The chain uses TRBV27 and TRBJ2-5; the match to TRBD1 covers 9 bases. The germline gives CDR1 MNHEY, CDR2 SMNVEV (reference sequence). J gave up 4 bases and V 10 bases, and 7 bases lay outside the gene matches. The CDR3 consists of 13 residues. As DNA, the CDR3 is TGTGCCACCGGGACAGGGAGGGGAGAGACCCAGTACTTC. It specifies CATGTGRGETQYF.

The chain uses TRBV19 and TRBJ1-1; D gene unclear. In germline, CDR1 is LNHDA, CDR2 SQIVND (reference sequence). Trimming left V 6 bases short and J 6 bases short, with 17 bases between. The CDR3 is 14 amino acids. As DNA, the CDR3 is TGTGCCAGTAGCTCCGCCGTGGGAAACGCTGAAGCTTTCTTT. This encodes CASSSAVGNAEAFF. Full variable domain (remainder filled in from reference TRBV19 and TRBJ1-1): DGGITQSPKYLFRKEGQNVTLSCEQNLNHDAMYWYRQDPGQGLRLIYYSQIVNDFQKGDIAEGYSVSREKKESFPLTVTSAQKNPTAFYLCASSSAVGNAEAFFGQGTRLTVV.

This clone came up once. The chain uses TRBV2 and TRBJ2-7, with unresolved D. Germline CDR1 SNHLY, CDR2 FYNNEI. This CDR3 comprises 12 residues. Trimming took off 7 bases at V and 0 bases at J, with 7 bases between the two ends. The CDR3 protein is CASKKDSYEQYF. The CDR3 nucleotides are TGTGCCAGCAAGAAGGACTCCTACGAGCAGTACTTC.

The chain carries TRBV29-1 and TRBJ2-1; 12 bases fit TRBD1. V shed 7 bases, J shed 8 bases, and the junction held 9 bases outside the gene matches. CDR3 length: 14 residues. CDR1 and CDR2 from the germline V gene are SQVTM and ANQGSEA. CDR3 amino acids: CSATGTGGLDEQFF. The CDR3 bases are TGCAGCGCCACCGGGACAGGGGGCTTAGATGAGCAGTTCTTC.

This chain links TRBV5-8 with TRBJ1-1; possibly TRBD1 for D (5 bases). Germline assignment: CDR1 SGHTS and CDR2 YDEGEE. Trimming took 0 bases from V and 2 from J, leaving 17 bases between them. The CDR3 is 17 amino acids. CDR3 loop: CASSLAHRLGVNTEAFF. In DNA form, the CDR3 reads TGTGCCAGCAGCTTGGCCCACCGGCTAGGGGTTAACACTGAAGCTTTCTTT.

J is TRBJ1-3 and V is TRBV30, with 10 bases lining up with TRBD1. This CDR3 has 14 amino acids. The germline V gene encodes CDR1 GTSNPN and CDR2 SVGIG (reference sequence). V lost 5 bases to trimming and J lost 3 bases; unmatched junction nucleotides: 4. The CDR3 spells CAWDRDRGGNTIYF. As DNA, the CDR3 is TGTGCCTGGGACCGGGACAGGGGTGGAAACACCATATATTTT.

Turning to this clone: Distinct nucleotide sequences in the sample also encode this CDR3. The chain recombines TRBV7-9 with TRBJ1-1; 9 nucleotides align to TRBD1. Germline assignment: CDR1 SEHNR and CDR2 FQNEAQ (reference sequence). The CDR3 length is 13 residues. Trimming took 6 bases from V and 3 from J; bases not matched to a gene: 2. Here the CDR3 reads CASSGQGYTEAFF. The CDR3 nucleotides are TGTGCCAGCAGTGGACAGGGGTACACTGAAGCTTTCTTT.

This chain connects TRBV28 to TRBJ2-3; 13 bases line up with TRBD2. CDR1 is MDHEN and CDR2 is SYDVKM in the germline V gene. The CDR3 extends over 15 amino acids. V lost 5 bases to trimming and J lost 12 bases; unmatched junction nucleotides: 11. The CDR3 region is CASSKRLAGGPFQYF. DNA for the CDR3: TGTGCCAGCAGTAAAAGACTAGCGGGAGGCCCTTTCCAGTATTTT.

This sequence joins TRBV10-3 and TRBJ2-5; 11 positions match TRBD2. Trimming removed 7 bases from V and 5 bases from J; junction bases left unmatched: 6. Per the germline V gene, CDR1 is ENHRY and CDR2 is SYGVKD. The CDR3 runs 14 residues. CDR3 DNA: TGTGCCATCATGGCTAGCGGGAGGAGTGAGACCCAGTACTTC. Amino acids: CAIMASGRSETQYF.

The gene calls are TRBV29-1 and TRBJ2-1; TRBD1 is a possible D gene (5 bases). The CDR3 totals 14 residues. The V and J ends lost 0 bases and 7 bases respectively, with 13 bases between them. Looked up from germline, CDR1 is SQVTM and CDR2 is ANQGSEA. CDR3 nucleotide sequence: TGCAGCGTTGAAGATCTACAGGTTCGGAATGAGCAGTTCTTC. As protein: CSVEDLQVRNEQFF.

The DNA of the CDR3 is TGTGCCAGCAGCTCTAGGGACGGACAAGTTTCTTTCGAGCAGTACTTC. Residues: CASSSRDGQVSFEQYF. The rearrangement joins TRBV7-2 to TRBJ2-7; D tentatively reads TRBD1 or TRBD2 (5 bases each). The CDR3 sequence is 16 residues long. Germline CDR1 is SGHTA and CDR2 is FQGNSA. V was trimmed by 4 bases and J by 6 bases, leaving 22 bases between them. Complete variable domain (other parts from reference TRBV7-2 and TRBJ2-7): GAGVSQSPSNKVTEKGKDVELRCDPISGHTALYWYRQSLGQGLEFLIYFQGNSAPDKSGLPSDRFSAERTGGSVSTLTIQRTQQEDSAVYLCASSSRDGQVSFEQYFGPGTRLTVT.

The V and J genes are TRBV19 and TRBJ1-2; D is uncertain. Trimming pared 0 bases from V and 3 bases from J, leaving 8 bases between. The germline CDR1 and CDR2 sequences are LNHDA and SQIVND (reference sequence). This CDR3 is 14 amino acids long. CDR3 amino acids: CASSIEVSDYGYTF. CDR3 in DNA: TGTGCCAGTAGTATAGAGGTGTCTGACTATGGCTACACCTTC.